This T cell receptor (beta chain) was sequenced during a study of OX40 agonist ivuxolimab in advanced cancers. TCRdb keeps only in-frame clones here, not all; method: immunoSEQ multiplex PCR. The sample holds 55,000 to 70,000 clones, 70% to 90% seen once. The germline V and J ends were trimmed by 1 base and 4 bases, with 5 bases remaining between them. Germline V lookup: CDR1 SGHTA, CDR2 FQGTGA. The CDR3 runs to 14 residues. This sample comprised CD4+ or CD8+ T cells sorted from blood, obtained in a trial of the OX40 agonist ivuxolimab. The source is an adult with an advanced solid tumor such as melanoma, head and neck, liver or kidney cancer. The chain recombines TRBV7-3 with TRBJ2-6; D unclear. Written as DNA, the CDR3 is TGTGCCAGCAGCTTAATGGCCGGGGCCAACGTCCTGACTTTC. Translated: CASSLMAGANVLTF.